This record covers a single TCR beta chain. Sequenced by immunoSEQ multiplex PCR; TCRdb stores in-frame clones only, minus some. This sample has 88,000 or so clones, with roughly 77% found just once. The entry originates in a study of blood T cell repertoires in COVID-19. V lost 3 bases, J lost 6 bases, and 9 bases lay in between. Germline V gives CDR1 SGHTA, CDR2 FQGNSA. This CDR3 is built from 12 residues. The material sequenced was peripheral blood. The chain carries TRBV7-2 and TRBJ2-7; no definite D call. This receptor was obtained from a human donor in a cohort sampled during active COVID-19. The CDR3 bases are TGTGCCAGCAGCTTCAGGAATCGCGAGCAGTACTTC. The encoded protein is CASSFRNREQYF.